These 15 T cell receptor beta chains came from one sample sequenced in a study of blood T cell repertoires in COVID-19. Only in-frame clones appear in the TCRdb table, and some are missing; sequencing was by immunoSEQ multiplex PCR. The data show about 100,000 clones, with more than 90% seen just once and 4.5% to 6% held by the top ten. The sequencing sample was made of peripheral blood. The receptors stem from a man in his 70s with acute or convalescent COVID-19.

The chain has TRBV11-3 and TRBJ2-2, with D possibly matching TRBD1 (6 bases). V was trimmed by 8 bases and J by 6 bases, leaving 19 bases between them. CDR3 length: 15 amino acids. The germline V gene encodes CDR1 SGHNT and CDR2 YENEEA. This chain's CDR3 is CASLRGNEDAGELFF. In nucleotides, the CDR3 is TGTGCCAGCCTAAGGGGGAATGAGGATGCCGGGGAGCTGTTTTTT.

V gene TRBV4-3 combines with J gene TRBJ2-7; TRBD2 matches 8 bases. After removal of 0 bases from V and 4 bases from J, the junction contained 8 bases not matched to a gene. This CDR3 region has 16 residues. CDR1 is LGHNA and CDR2 is YSLEER in the germline V gene. CDR3 DNA: TGCGCCAGCAGCCAAGATATTGGGACTAGTTCGTACGAGCAGTACTTC. Protein: CASSQDIGTSSYEQYF.

The J gene is TRBJ1-2, the V gene TRBV5-1, with 9 bases aligning to TRBD1. Trimming at V came to 4 bases and at J to 0 bases, leaving 7 bases not matched to a gene. This CDR3 contains 16 residues. Germline loops: CDR1 SGHRS, CDR2 YFSETQ. The CDR3 loop is CASSATGGLANYGYTF. CDR3 in DNA: TGCGCCAGCAGCGCGACAGGGGGTCTCGCTAACTATGGCTACACCTTC.

This rearrangement joins TRBV27 to TRBJ2-2, with 8 bases aligning to TRBD1. Germline V gene lookup returns CDR1 MNHEY and CDR2 SMNVEV (reference sequence). CDR3 length: 15 amino acids. The trim removed 4 bases at V and 2 bases at J, leaving 3 bases unmatched. DNA of the CDR3: TGTGCCAGCAGTTGGGGACAGGTTAACACCGGGGAGCTGTTTTTT. It encodes CASSWGQVNTGELFF.

The chain employs TRBV2 and TRBJ1-5; 7 nucleotides agree with TRBD1. The length of the CDR3 is 14 residues. In germline, CDR1 is SNHLY, CDR2 FYNNEI. V shed 1 base, J shed 7 bases, and the junction held 4 bases outside the gene matches. The CDR3 protein is CASSEDRGFQPQHF. The CDR3 DNA reads as TGTGCCAGCAGTGAAGACAGGGGATTCCAGCCCCAGCATTTT.

V usage is TRBV4-1 and J usage is TRBJ2-3; TRBD2 might be the D (5 bases). Germline CDR1 is MGHRA and CDR2 is YSYEKL. Between the trimmed V and J ends, which lost 2 bases and 2 bases, there was a span of 11 bases. The CDR3 is 15 residues long. The CDR3 region has the DNA TGCGCCAGCAGCCAATGGGGAGCCCCCACAGATACGCAGTATTTT. Its protein product is CASSQWGAPTDTQYF.

The chain employs TRBV2 and TRBJ2-7; D not certain. Deletions cut 7 bases from V and 0 bases from J, with 4 bases between. CDR1 is SNHLY and CDR2 is FYNNEI in the germline V gene. This CDR3 has 11 residues. The CDR3 is CASISSYEQYF. For the CDR3, the DNA is TGTGCCAGCATCAGCTCCTACGAGCAGTACTTC.

The chain carries TRBV18 and TRBJ2-5; D is unclear. Trimming removed 6 bases at V and 1 base at J, with 9 bases between. Germline CDR1 is KGHSH and CDR2 is LQKENI. The CDR3 is 13 amino acids. In nucleotides, the CDR3 is TGTGCCAGCTCCCCCCGCAGCCAAGAGACCCAGTACTTC. Translated, it gives CASSPRSQETQYF.

This clone has a single count. This sequence joins TRBV11-3 and TRBJ2-1; 7 bases fit TRBD1. The CDR3 has 13 amino acids. J gave up 7 bases and V 3 bases, and 3 bases lay outside the gene matches. Germline loops: CDR1 SGHNT, CDR2 YENEEA. The CDR3 reads CASSFTGENEQFF. In DNA form, the CDR3 reads TGTGCCAGCAGCTTTACAGGGGAAAATGAGCAGTTCTTC.

CDR3 sequence (DNA): TGTGCCAGCAGCTCTCCGGGACAGGCCCTCTCTGGGGCCAACGTCCTGACTTTC. Encoded protein: CASSSPGQALSGANVLTF. The genes are TRBV7-9 and TRBJ2-6, with 8 bases identical to TRBD1. This CDR3 has 18 residues. V lost 4 bases, J lost 0 bases, and 8 bases stayed unmatched. The germline gives CDR1 SEHNR, CDR2 FQNEAQ (reference sequence).

This chain uses TRBV5-4 with TRBJ1-2; weak D call: TRBD1 (5 bases). Germline loops: CDR1 SGHNT, CDR2 YYREEE (reference sequence). The length of the CDR3 is 17 residues. With 1 base removed from V and 2 bases from J, the gap between germline ends came to 18 bases. Here the CDR3 DNA reads TGTGCCAGCAGCTTGTGGTCGCGGGGCGTCTTAAACTATGGCTACACCTTC. Its translation: CASSLWSRGVLNYGYTF.

This clone showed up just a few times. The chain uses TRBV7-9 and TRBJ2-1, with 10 bases aligning to TRBD2. Germline V gene sequence: CDR1 SEHNR, CDR2 FQNEAQ (reference sequence). The CDR3 is 15 amino acids. V gave up 6 bases and J gave up 4 bases; unmatched junction bases: 6. In DNA, the CDR3 is TGTGCCAGCAGTTCAGGACTAGCGGAGTACAATGAGCAGTTCTTC. It yields the protein CASSSGLAEYNEQFF.

This rearrangement joins TRBV28 to TRBJ2-7; 11 bases are a match to TRBD2. The trim removed 10 bases at V and 3 bases at J, leaving 11 bases unmatched. Germline loops: CDR1 MDHEN, CDR2 SYDVKM. CDR3 length equals 15 residues. The CDR3 DNA reads as TGTGCCACCCTAAGATCCGGGACTAGCGGCTACGAGCAGTACTTC. Its translation: CATLRSGTSGYEQYF.

The chain is built from TRBV7-3 and TRBJ2-5, with TRBD1 matching over 7 bases. The CDR3 runs 15 residues. Trimming took 0 bases from V and 4 from J; bases not matched to a gene: 5. Looked up from germline, CDR1 is SGHTA and CDR2 is FQGTGA. The CDR3 DNA reads as TGTGCCAGCAGCTTAACGGGGACAGAAGGAGAGACCCAGTACTTC. Residues: CASSLTGTEGETQYF.

The chain recombines TRBV6-5 with TRBJ2-6; maybe TRBD2 (7 bases). V lost 6 bases and J lost 0, with 9 bases in between. Germline values: CDR1 MNHEY, CDR2 SVGAGI. This CDR3 spans 15 amino acids. The CDR3 reads CASRGGASGANVLTF. The CDR3 region has the DNA TGTGCCAGCAGGGGGGGGGCCTCTGGGGCCAACGTCCTGACTTTC.